These 4 T cell receptor beta chains share one sample of origin, sequenced in a study of T cell responses to AZD1222 COVID-19 vaccine. This table comes from immunoSEQ multiplex PCR, and its TCRdb copy is limited to in-frame clones, with some not included. The record lists about 140,000 clones, of which the ten most abundant hold 2.2%. The sample comprised peripheral blood. Receptors originate from an adult in good health.

The rearrangement uses TRBV10-3 and TRBJ2-7, with D perhaps TRBD2 (5 bases). The germline V gene encodes CDR1 ENHRY and CDR2 SYGVKD. The V end was cut by 6 bases, the J end by 1 base, with 7 bases between. This CDR3 has 12 amino acids. This chain's CDR3 is CAIRGGSYEQYF. CDR3 nucleotides: TGTGCCATCAGAGGCGGGTCCTACGAGCAGTACTTC.

The J gene is TRBJ2-2, the V gene TRBV6-5, with D possibly being TRBD1 (5 bases). The CDR3 loop spans 15 amino acids. Per germline, CDR1 MNHEY and CDR2 SVGAGI. V lost 8 bases and J 6 bases, leaving 19 bases between the germline ends. The CDR3 loop reads CASSSLGPTAGELFF. The DNA for the CDR3 is TGTGCCAGCTCTAGTTTGGGCCCGACAGCCGGGGAGCTGTTTTTT.

The chain couples TRBV19 to TRBJ1-5, with a possible D match to TRBD1 (5 bases). The germline gives CDR1 LNHDA, CDR2 SQIVND (reference sequence). The CDR3 extends over 16 amino acids. V shed 0 bases and J shed 2 bases, with 11 bases lying between them. The CDR3 here is CASSIEGGNGNQPQHF. Here the CDR3 DNA reads TGTGCCAGTAGTATAGAGGGGGGGAATGGCAATCAGCCCCAGCATTTT.

The chain employs TRBV27 and TRBJ2-1; the match to TRBD1 covers 9 bases. The V segment lost 7 bases and the J segment 8 bases; nucleotides outside the gene matches: 6. The CDR3 covers 13 residues. Germline V lookup: CDR1 MNHEY, CDR2 SMNVEV (reference sequence). Here the CDR3 DNA reads TGTGCCAGCACCTGGACAGGGGAGGATGAGCAGTTCTTC. Its protein is CASTWTGEDEQFF.